This TCR beta chain comes out of a study of radiation and T cells in renal cell carcinoma. This clone was seen only once. Time point of the sample: baseline pretreatment blood. Treatment meaning: 15 Gy SBRT to primary tumor, nephrectomy 4 weeks later. There are 15 residues in the CDR3. Germline V CDR1 and CDR2: WNHNN, SYGVQD (reference sequence). Produced via immunoSEQ multiplex PCR; TCRdb's table is partial and in-frame only. The repertoire includes about 59,000 clones, around 80% of them detected once, and roughly 7.2% sits in the top ten. The starting material was blood, obtained from a patient whose treatment included radiotherapy and nephrectomy. J is TRBJ2-5 and V is TRBV10-1; D not certain. The J call may be incorrect, as the DNA end agrees better with TRBJ2-7. The clonotype was recovered from a man aged 60 to 69 with renal cell carcinoma. In DNA, the CDR3 is TGCGCCAGCAGTGAGTCCTTCCGCCCGGGTGGCGAGCAGTACTTC. It yields the protein CASSESFRPGGEQYF.